This T cell receptor beta chain appears in the sequencing data of a study of cytomegalovirus exposure and HLA in healthy donors (dated by TCRdb to about 2017). For context, the study as a whole: According to an earlier analysis of 587 of the donors, about 170 million T cells yielded over 100 million unique TCR beta sequences and around 280 Gb of sequence data. A later analysis re-analyzed previously published TCR beta repertoires from roughly 600 donors and added high-resolution HLA genotyping to study TCR occurrence patterns. Because of strong linkage in the cohort, roughly five DR-DQ haplotypes were treated as single units for association and clustering. Roughly 300 gigabases of sequencing data and roughly 80 million unique TCR sequences made up an early release that covered several hundred HLA-typed donors. Among around 400 genotyped donors of the cohort, an average of approximately 240,000 unique TCR beta nucleotide sequences was sequenced per donor, of which about 18% were non-productive. An earlier analysis of several hundred of the donors applied high-throughput TCR beta sequencing to assess whether each TCR beta V gene segment acted as functional or pseudogenic. All discovery cohort repertoires had been generated on a single sequencing platform. Among the roughly 400 genotyped donors, around 81% belonged to the genetic ancestry cluster associated with self-reported Caucasian donors. A later genetic analysis took genome-wide SNP genotypes for about three fifths of the 666 donors and used that subset as a discovery cohort. The number of donors typed differed by locus, with 629-630 for A, B, C, DRB1 and DQB1, over 500 for DQA1, over 600 for DPA1, and some 440 for DPB1. The study profiled the T cell repertoires of around 700 subjects by immunosequencing and related them to cytomegalovirus serostatus. The study combined high-throughput TCR immunosequencing, statistical association of individual TCRs with disease status, and machine learning to predict cytomegalovirus infection status. A separate validation cohort of about 110 different subjects was used in addition to the approximately 610-subject first cohort. The study aimed to test whether cataloging public T cell receptors could reveal signatures of past pathogen exposure. Donor age, sex, ethnicity and CMV serostatus were compiled alongside the repertoire data. Class I and class II HLA loci were covered by the typing at four-digit resolution. In the later analysis, no new phenotypic data were used to find candidate immune exposures; instead, reliance was placed on TCR beta sequences and their occurrence across donors.

About this clone: Its antigen remains undetermined. No quality values exist for individual bases; no much larger clone is one base distant.

In total, 666 healthy bone marrow donors made up the cohort. At the time of sampling, all cohort members were nominally healthy, though unrecorded immune exposures were likely present. The donor was CMV seronegative and belonged to the group of several hundred seronegative cohort members. Every donor gave a peripheral blood sample, and the peripheral blood mononuclear cells from that sample were used for TCR beta sequencing. The Qiagen DNeasy Blood Extraction Kit was used to extract genomic DNA from the blood cell samples. Library construction relied on the immunoSEQ multiplex PCR assay. For the multiplex PCR, a mixture combining 60 forward primers for TCR Vbeta segments and 13 reverse primers for TCR Jbeta segments was used. The CDR3 region of rearranged TCR beta genes was amplified from genomic DNA with a multiplex PCR assay. On the Illumina HiSeq System, the amplified TCR beta libraries were sequenced as 87-base-pair reads. Processing in the source paper ran as follows. A later analysis counted some 74 million unique TCR beta chains across the 670 or so repertoires, and around 9.9 million of these chains were shared by at least two donors. To remove PCR and sequencing errors, raw reads were error-corrected and collapsed into unique sequences using a nearest-neighbor algorithm that merged closely related sequences. To assign V, D and J gene segments, CDR3 sequences were aligned to IMGT reference sequences. Each retained sequence needed at least a six-nucleotide match to both a V gene segment and a J gene segment. Rearrangements were classified as productive when the CDR3 lacked stop codons and remained in frame with V and J, and all other rearrangements were classified as non-productive. CDR3 was defined by IMGT convention, running from the second conserved V-encoded cysteine to the conserved J-encoded phenylalanine. In an earlier analysis of more than 550 of the donors, sequences lacking an unambiguous match to a single V gene segment were excluded. In an earlier analysis of 587 of the donors, V segments were called functional above 56.7% productive rearrangements and were called segregating when the between-donor standard deviation exceeded 5%. A statistical classification framework was developed to diagnose cytomegalovirus status using the catalog of TCR beta chain sequences. A later analysis assigned V and J genes by comparing TCR nucleotide sequences with IMGT/GENE-DB human TR gene sequences. Using the TCRdist pipeline, a later analysis assigned CDR3 sequences along with most-parsimonious VDJ recombination scenarios. In a later analysis, each TCR beta chain was defined by its CDR3 amino acid sequence together with its V-gene family, and reads lacking a unique V-gene family were excluded. As a way to deal with suspected cross-contamination and a sequencing artifact, a later analysis dropped more than 500 nucleotide sequences that were highly shared and had low generation probability. In a later analysis, a clonal expansion index for each public chain was calculated from normalized within-repertoire ranks of inferred template counts. A later analysis computed generation probabilities with a VDJ recombination model fitted to out-of-frame rearrangements, and checked the results against IGoR. Hypergeometric tests were used in a later analysis to score TCR-TCR, TCR-HLA and TCR-CMV co-occurrence, with a repertoire-size bias correction applied to the TCR pairs. To estimate false discovery rates, a later analysis permuted the HLA or CMV assignments 20 times. In a later analysis, co-occurring TCRs were grouped with DBSCAN, and TCRdist sequence similarity was added when clustering was performed within HLA-allele-positive subsets. Repertoires with fewer than 30,000 or more than 120,000 public chains were left out of co-occurrence clustering, as were four to six repertoires with anomalous nucleotide sharing. This immuneACCESS table, as held by TCRdb, lists in-frame sequences with V and J called but not all clones. Of the missing ones, under half trace to an unresolved V gene in checked studies; the others have no known cause. V and J calls and clone size are those listed in that table; D and trimming were worked out from the DNA. Here the sample has around 110,000 clones; 77% occur a single time. The ten largest clones capture 4.2% of the sample.

V was cut back by 6 bases and J by 6 bases, leaving a gap of 16 bases between them. The CDR3 holds 14 amino acids from the cysteine to the phenylalanine. Here the CDR3 DNA is all that survives: 42 bases in frame from base 1. CDR1 and CDR2, per the germline V gene (reference sequence), are SGHNT and YYREEE. Paper-wide results and their limitations: A further reported finding was that TCR beta sequences accurately predicted the HLA-A and HLA-B alleles for most subjects in the first cohort. A later genetic analysis reported fewer N-insertions in productive TCRs among donors in an Asian-associated ancestry cluster than the roughly 700-donor mean. Strong co-occurrence of HLA alleles, especially DR and DQ, made assigning TCR associations to individual alleles difficult. Broadly in line with IMGT annotations, most TCR beta V segments showed up in productive rearrangements about 87% or about 30% of the time in an earlier analysis of around 550 of the donors. Because HLA typing was missing for some donors at each locus, association tests included only the typed subset. Some IMGT-functional V segments, including TRBV6-2 and TRBV6-3, could not be told apart with the 87-base-pair reads, so those segments were excluded. According to a later analysis, parvovirus B19, influenza, CMV and Epstein-Barr virus appeared linked to several top co-occurrence clusters. A few of the identified cytomegalovirus-associated TCR beta chains were confirmed in vitro to be specific for cytomegalovirus antigens. The only immune exposure information available for the cohort was CMV serostatus. According to a later analysis, TCR association rates differed among HLA loci, with DRB1 alleles showing the most associated TCRs and HLA-C alleles showing the fewest. A later analysis associated about 17,000 TCR beta sequences with specific HLA alleles at a false discovery rate of 0.05. In a later analysis, HLA-associated TCR beta chains showed more clonal expansion and lower generation probabilities than non-associated chains that were equally common. The sequencing pipeline was judged likely to have produced a cluster of highly shared sequence variants as a technical artifact. The study gave a list of 150 to 200 TCR beta chains associated with cytomegalovirus. In a later analysis, most CMV-associated TCR beta chains were found to appear HLA-restricted, with HLA associations seemingly driven largely by CMV exposure. Sequencing depth was assumed to be roughly uniform across donors in the presence/absence analyses, though that assumption may not hold. In a later genetic analysis, a missense DCLRE1C variant was associated with V-gene and J-gene trimming of TCR beta chains, and the association was replicated in an independent cohort. This cohort had only TCR beta chains sequenced, and the lack of alpha or paired-chain data limited which features could be detected. The earlier analysis of approximately 540 of the donors excluded over 15 rarely observed V segments, including chromosome 9 orphons, because counts were too low. It was suggested by the authors that the approach could potentially be generalized to other disease states and immunological phenotypes. Correlated functional status among segregating V segments might be attributable to linkage disequilibrium, but an unknown experimental factor could not be ruled out. Most TCR sequences were seen in very few donors, while some public TCRs were found in many individuals. In both the original and validation cohorts, the classifier was reported to diagnose cytomegalovirus status with high specificity and sensitivity.

The receptor was derived from a male donor in good health and CMV-seronegative. Sequenced sample: PBMCs. The sequence is built from TRBV5-4 and TRBJ2-1; tentative D gene TRBD2, with 5 bases matching. The nucleotides read TGTGCCAGCATGAGCGGTCCACCCTTCAATGAGCAGTTCTTC. Translated, it reads CASMSGPPFNEQFF.